This T cell receptor (beta chain) was sequenced for a study of OX40 agonist ivuxolimab in advanced cancers. The length of the CDR3 is 16 residues. The germline V gene encodes CDR1 SGHNT and CDR2 YENEEA. The V end lost 1 base, the J end lost 4 bases, and 16 bases lay between the germline ends. The method was immunoSEQ multiplex PCR; TCRdb's version includes in-frame clones alone and lacks a portion of them. The sample lists 50,000 or so clones, 79% occurring once. The sample here was CD4+ or CD8+ T cells sorted from blood, taken in a trial of the OX40 agonist ivuxolimab. J is TRBJ2-5 and V is TRBV11-3; unclear D gene. The receptor was isolated from an adult with an advanced solid tumor such as melanoma, head and neck, liver or kidney cancer. CDR3 sequence: CASSLGAQAVAETQYF. The CDR3 region has the DNA TGTGCCAGCAGCTTAGGTGCCCAGGCAGTGGCAGAGACCCAGTACTTC. Drawing the rest from reference TRBV11-3 and TRBJ2-5, the complete variable domain is EAGVVQSPRYKIIEKKQPVAFWCNPISGHNTLYWYLQNLGQGPELLIRYENEEAVDDSQLPKDRFSAERLKGVDSTLKIQPAELGDSAVYLCASSLGAQAVAETQYFGPGTRLLVL.